These 11 T cell receptor beta chains were all obtained from the same sample, sequenced in a study of cytomegalovirus exposure and HLA in healthy donors. Researchers ran the PCR with 60 Vbeta and 13 Jbeta primers. The protocol was immunoSEQ multiplex PCR, while the TCRdb copy is restricted to in-frame clones and leaves out a portion. Of over 150,000 clones listed, around 79% are singletons. Sequenced sample: PBMCs. These receptors came from a man between 18 and 35 years old in good health and CMV-seronegative.

The genes are TRBV19 and TRBJ2-5, with 7 bases identical to TRBD1. The CDR3 sequence is 15 residues long. Trimming at V came to 8 bases and at J to 7 bases, leaving 16 bases not matched to a gene. CDR1 and CDR2 (germline): LNHDA, SQIVND (reference sequence). The chain's CDR3 is CASGGDRDPIGTQYF. The CDR3 nucleotides read TGTGCCAGTGGGGGAGACAGGGATCCGATCGGGACCCAGTACTTC.

The genes are TRBV6-5 and TRBJ1-2; TRBD1 agrees at 7 bases. The CDR3 has 14 amino acids. Germline trimming cut 7 bases from V and 6 bases from J; bases unmatched to any gene: 11. Germline assignment: CDR1 MNHEY and CDR2 SVGAGI. This chain's CDR3 is CASTWVRGSHGYTF. CDR3 DNA: TGTGCCAGCACCTGGGTCAGGGGGTCTCATGGCTACACCTTC.

A few counts support this clone. V is TRBV19 and J is TRBJ2-4; D not certain. Trimming took 8 bases from V and 0 from J, leaving 11 bases between them. CDR3 length: 14 amino acids. Germline loops: CDR1 LNHDA, CDR2 SQIVND (reference sequence). CDR3 loop: CASAPLLAKNIQYF. CDR3 coding DNA: TGTGCCAGTGCGCCCCTCCTAGCCAAAAACATTCAGTACTTC.

The chain uses TRBV29-1 and TRBJ2-7; the D gene is possibly TRBD1 (5 bases). With 1 base removed from V and 3 bases from J, the gap between germline ends came to 13 bases. The CDR3 length is 14 residues. The V gene's germline CDR1 is SQVTM and CDR2 ANQGSEA. This CDR3 is CSVEGPDTYYEQYF. The CDR3 DNA reads TGCAGCGTTGAAGGCCCGGACACGTACTACGAGCAGTACTTC.

This chain connects TRBV19 to TRBJ1-5; no firm D call. The V and J ends lost 4 bases and 2 bases respectively, with 15 bases between them. The V gene's germline CDR1 is LNHDA and CDR2 SQIVND (reference sequence). The CDR3 consists of 16 residues. CDR3 in amino acids: CASSKGPSGGNQPQHF. In DNA form, the CDR3 reads TGTGCCAGTAGTAAAGGCCCTTCGGGTGGCAATCAGCCCCAGCATTTT.

This sequence joins TRBV11-2 and TRBJ2-3; 9 bases are a match to TRBD1. CDR1 is SGHAT, CDR2 FQNNGV, per germline. J was trimmed by 4 bases and V by 2 bases; bases with no gene match: 7. The CDR3 totals 16 residues. CDR3 in DNA: TGTGCCAGCAGCTTACGGGACAGGGTCCGCCCAGATACGCAGTATTTT. Protein sequence: CASSLRDRVRPDTQYF.

The chain has TRBV6-6 and TRBJ2-3; 8 bases align to TRBD1. V gave up 7 bases and J gave up 6 bases; unmatched junction bases: 12. CDR3 length: 15 residues. Germline lookup yields CDR1 MNHNY and CDR2 SVGAGI (reference sequence). DNA of the CDR3: TGTGCCAGCAAATCAGGACAGGGTAGAGCCGATACGCAGTATTTT. Translation gives CASKSGQGRADTQYF.

The chain links TRBV5-8 to TRBJ1-3; 7 positions match TRBD1. CDR1 and CDR2 (germline): SGHTS, YDEGEE. This CDR3 comprises 17 residues. The J segment lost 3 bases and the V segment lost 0 bases, leaving 9 bases of the junction unmatched. CDR3 protein: CASSLAPTGRGGNTIYF. The DNA for the CDR3 is TGTGCCAGCAGCTTGGCACCGACAGGGAGAGGTGGAAACACCATATATTTT.

This clone has a single count. The rearrangement links TRBV30 to TRBJ2-7, with a tentative D call TRBD1 (7 bases). The CDR3 has 15 residues. In germline, CDR1 is GTSNPN, CDR2 SVGIG (reference sequence). V was trimmed by 3 bases and J by 2 bases, leaving 17 bases between them. This chain's CDR3 is CAWRVAGGRTYEQYF. The CDR3 coding sequence is TGTGCCTGGAGGGTCGCAGGGGGGAGAACCTACGAGCAGTACTTC.

This clone was picked up a small number of times. The chain combines TRBV5-8 with TRBJ1-3; D gene ambiguous. The CDR3 covers 14 residues. Trimming shortened V by 0 bases and J by 0 bases, and 4 bases separated the two germline ends. From germline, CDR1 is SGHTS and CDR2 YDEGEE. The CDR3 protein is CASSLVYSGNTIYF. The CDR3 DNA follows: TGTGCCAGCAGCTTGGTGTACTCTGGAAACACCATATATTTT.

This clone appeared a single time. This chain links TRBV9 with TRBJ1-3; D call uncertain. The V gene's germline CDR1 is SGDLS and CDR2 YYNGEE. This CDR3 contains 15 residues. Trimming took 3 bases from V and 2 from J, leaving 12 bases between them. The CDR3 protein is CASSAPGLPGNTIYF. CDR3 sequence (DNA): TGTGCCAGCAGCGCGCCGGGTCTACCTGGAAACACCATATATTTT.